Below are 26 T cell receptor beta chains sequenced from a single sample in a study of Graves' ophthalmopathy and Graves' hyperthyroidism. The sequenced template was RNA, covering the TCR beta CDR3 region. Amplification began with first-round RT-PCR using HTBI primers, then second-round multiplex PCR was performed. In TCRdb, the multiplex PCR reads were re-called with MiXCR into one record per CDR3 protein. The sample lists 400,000 or so distinct CDR3 sequences, approximately 17% occurring once. Input material: peripheral blood. The source is an adult woman with stable Graves' hyperthyroidism.

Many counts were recorded for this clonotype. The J gene is TRBJ1-1, the V gene TRBV12-3 or TRBV12-4; no clear D. The CDR3 covers 14 residues. V lost 7 bases, J lost 1 base, and 13 bases lay in between. The CDR3: CASTARWGNTEAFF. The CDR3 DNA reads as TGTGCCAGCACGGCACGCTGGGGGAACACTGAAGCTTTCTTT.

This clonotype was observed many times. A much bigger clone sits one base away, suggesting this may be a read error. This rearrangement joins TRBV12-3 or TRBV12-4 to TRBJ2-7, with TRBD2 matching over 12 bases. J was trimmed by 4 bases and V by 5 bases; bases with no gene match: 9. CDR3 length: 16 residues. CDR3 DNA: TGTGCCAGCAGTCAAAGACTAGCGGGAGACCCGTACGAGCAGTACTTC. Translated, it gives CASSQRLAGDPYEQYF.

The J gene is TRBJ2-6, the V gene TRBV3-1; 8 nucleotides align to TRBD2. V was pared by 1 base and J by 1 base, with 6 bases of the junction left unmatched. Germline V gene data show CDR1 as LGHDT and CDR2 as YNNKEL (reference sequence). The CDR3 is 18 residues long. CDR3 in DNA: TGTGCCAGCAGCCAAGGGGAAGCGGGAGAATCTGGGGCCAACGTCCTGACTTTC. It encodes CASSQGEAGESGANVLTF.

This clonotype was counted many times. The V call is TRBV27, the J call TRBJ2-7; 8 nucleotides match TRBD2. Germline lookup yields CDR1 MNHEY and CDR2 SMNVEV (reference sequence). The CDR3 has 16 amino acids. The ends lost 6 bases at V and 2 bases at J; junction bases unmatched: 12. The DNA for the CDR3 is TGTGCCAGCAGCCGGAAAACCGGGACTAGGGCCTACGAGCAGTACTTC. Its protein is CASSRKTGTRAYEQYF.

This clonotype was counted ten times or more. This chain uses TRBV20-1 with TRBJ1-3; D is ambiguous. The CDR3 runs to 13 residues. Trimming took off 3 bases at V and 0 bases at J, with 6 bases between the two ends. Germline V gene sequence: CDR1 DFQATT, CDR2 SNEGSKA (reference sequence). This CDR3 is CSASWGSGNTIYF. The CDR3 DNA sequence: TGCAGTGCTAGTTGGGGCTCTGGAAACACCATATATTTT.

The chain joins TRBV29-1 to TRBJ2-5; 10 bases match TRBD1. In germline, CDR1 is SQVTM, CDR2 ANQGSEA. V trimming: 5 bases; J trimming: 7 bases; junction bases outside the gene matches: 4. The length of the CDR3 is 12 residues. CDR3 nucleotides: TGCAGCGTTCCCGGACAGGGGGTGACCCAGTACTTC. It yields the protein CSVPGQGVTQYF. Using reference TRBV29-1 and TRBJ2-5 for the parts outside the CDR3, the full variable domain is SAVISQKPSRDICQRGTSLTIQCQVDSQVTMMFWYRQQPGQSLTLIATANQGSEATYESGFVIDKFPISRPNLTFSTLTVSNMSPEDSSIYLCSVPGQGVTQYFGPGTRLLVL.

This clonotype was observed at least ten times. This chain connects TRBV12-5 to TRBJ1-1, with D possibly TRBD1 on 6 matching bases. CDR3 length: 15 residues. V was pared by 7 bases and J by 1 base, with 16 bases between. Looked up from germline, CDR1 is LGHNT and CDR2 is FRNRAP. CDR3 region: CASVPWGATNTEAFF. As DNA, the CDR3 is TGTGCTAGTGTTCCATGGGGGGCGACGAACACTGAAGCTTTCTTT.

This clonotype was recorded a few times. The V call is TRBV7-9, the J call TRBJ2-5; a possible D gene is TRBD2 (5 bases). Trimming removed 5 bases at V and 2 bases at J, with 12 bases between. This CDR3 is built from 14 residues. Germline V CDR1 and CDR2: SEHNR, FQNEAQ (reference sequence). The CDR3 spells CASSRWTPQETQYF. Written as DNA, the CDR3 is TGTGCCAGCAGCCGGTGGACTCCACAAGAGACCCAGTACTTC.

This clonotype was detected many times. The CDR3 protein is CSVQRNTEAFF. As DNA, the CDR3 is TGCAGCGTTCAGAGGAACACTGAAGCTTTCTTT. The chain joins TRBV29-1 to TRBJ1-1; D gene uncertain. Germline CDR1 SQVTM, CDR2 ANQGSEA. This CDR3 spans 11 amino acids. V was shortened by 5 bases and J by 1 base, with 5 bases between the two germline ends.

This clonotype was seen at least ten times. This sequence joins TRBV5-1 and TRBJ1-1; 7 bases fit TRBD1. The CDR3 contains 15 residues. CDR1 and CDR2 from the germline V gene are SGHRS and YFSETQ. V lost 4 bases to trimming and J lost 1 base; unmatched junction nucleotides: 7. The CDR3 bases are TGCGCCAGCAGCCCTCCACAGGGGCCGAACACTGAAGCTTTCTTT. Translated: CASSPPQGPNTEAFF. The variable domain in full, with the rest retrieved from reference TRBV5-1 and TRBJ1-1, is KAGVTQTPRYLIKTRGQQVTLSCSPISGHRSVSWYQQTPGQGLQFLFEYFSETQRNKGNFPGRFSGRQFSNSRSEMNVSTLELGDSALYLCASSPPQGPNTEAFFGQGTRLTVV.

This clonotype was counted ten times or more. This chain joins TRBV29-1 and TRBJ2-2; D tentatively reads TRBD1 or TRBD2 (5 bases each). This CDR3 comprises 15 residues. Germline V gene data show CDR1 as SQVTM and CDR2 as ANQGSEA. Trimming left V 6 bases short and J 6 bases short, with 20 bases between. The chain's CDR3 is CSVSGEGSLSGELFF. The CDR3 coding sequence is TGCAGCGTGTCTGGCGAGGGGAGTCTGTCCGGGGAGCTGTTTTTT.

This clonotype appeared many times. This chain links TRBV7-2 with TRBJ1-6; a possible D gene is TRBD1 (5 bases). CDR3 length equals 16 residues. Per the germline V gene, CDR1 is SGHTA and CDR2 is FQGNSA. V gave up 5 bases and J gave up 9 bases, with 20 bases separating them. The CDR3 spells CASSRSPGPLFSPLHF. The CDR3 bases are TGTGCCAGCAGCAGATCCCCGGGACCGCTCTTTTCACCCCTCCACTTT.

In its sample, this clonotype was seen a few times. The V gene is TRBV7-2, the J gene TRBJ2-2; D not resolved. This CDR3 has 15 residues. V lost 2 bases to trimming and J lost 6 bases, with 13 bases between them. CDR1 SGHTA and CDR2 FQGNSA come from the germline V gene. Written as DNA, the CDR3 is TGTGCCAGCAGCTTAAGACTGGCCGCCGCCGGGGAGCTGTTTTTT. Its protein is CASSLRLAAAGELFF.

Points on this clonotype: Given a much more abundant clone one base away, this may be a read error. The chain links TRBV19 to TRBJ2-1; a possible D gene is TRBD1 (6 bases). Deletions cut 8 bases from V and 5 bases from J, with 13 bases between. This CDR3 is built from 13 residues. Germline CDR1 LNHDA, CDR2 SQIVND (reference sequence). The CDR3 region is CASRDKPHNEQFF. The CDR3 nucleotides are TGTGCCAGTCGGGACAAACCTCACAATGAGCAGTTCTTC. The variable domain in full, with the rest retrieved from reference TRBV19 and TRBJ2-1, is DGGITQSPKYLFRKEGQNVTLSCEQNLNHDAMYWYRQDPGQGLRLIYYSQIVNDFQKGDIAEGYSVSREKKESFPLTVTSAQKNPTAFYLCASRDKPHNEQFFGPGTRLTVL.

This clonotype has ten or more counts. This chain joins TRBV6-1 and TRBJ2-7; D is perhaps TRBD2 (6 bases). V lost 8 bases and J 6 bases, leaving 17 bases between the germline ends. The CDR3 contains 13 residues. Germline CDR1 reads MNHNS; CDR2 reads SASEGT. The CDR3 DNA is TGTGCCAGCCGCCGCGGGGAGTATGGCGAGCAGTACTTC. It is translated as CASRRGEYGEQYF.

In its sample, this clonotype was seen many times. This may stem from a read error, because a much larger clone lies one nucleotide away. The V gene is TRBV12-3 or TRBV12-4, the J gene TRBJ2-5, with 7 nucleotides matching TRBD2. This CDR3 has 13 residues. CDR3 sequence: CASSLERGETKYF. In DNA, the CDR3 is TGTGCCAGCAGTTTAGAGCGGGGAGAGACCAAGTACTTC.

The sample holds a few counts of this clonotype. For the CDR3, the DNA is TGTGCCAGCAGCCGGGGGGCGTACACTGAAGCTTTCTTT. Protein product: CASSRGAYTEAFF. The chain carries TRBV3-1 and TRBJ1-1, with D perhaps matching TRBD1 (6 bases). The CDR3 spans 13 residues. V dropped 4 bases and J dropped 3 bases, with 9 bases sitting between them. The germline V gene encodes CDR1 LGHDT and CDR2 YNNKEL (reference sequence).

There are many counts of this clonotype. The chain uses TRBV6-1 and TRBJ2-5; 7 nucleotides line up with TRBD1. Looked up from germline, CDR1 is MNHNS and CDR2 is SASEGT. V trimming: 6 bases; J trimming: 5 bases; junction bases outside the gene matches: 15. This CDR3 is built from 16 residues. CDR3 loop: CASSPRTGEFGETQYF. The CDR3 nucleotides read TGTGCCAGCAGCCCTAGGACAGGCGAGTTCGGGGAGACCCAGTACTTC.

This clonotype was seen many times. The chain combines TRBV11-2 with TRBJ2-7, with D perhaps being TRBD1 or TRBD2 (5 bases each). CDR3 length: 14 amino acids. The germline CDR1 and CDR2 sequences are SGHAT and FQNNGV. V was trimmed by 3 bases and J by 2 bases, leaving 11 bases between them. The DNA for the CDR3 is TGTGCCAGCAGCTTTGAGGGACCAACCTACGAGCAGTACTTC. This codes for CASSFEGPTYEQYF.

V gene TRBV9 combines with J gene TRBJ2-6; TRBD2 is a possible D gene (6 bases). V lost 5 bases, J lost 1 base, and 10 bases lay in between. The germline CDR1 and CDR2 sequences are SGDLS and YYNGEE. This CDR3 is 15 amino acids long. The CDR3: CASSLAASGANVLTF. The CDR3 nucleotides read TGTGCCAGCAGTTTAGCGGCGTCTGGGGCCAACGTCCTGACTTTC. The complete variable domain, with remaining parts taken from reference TRBV9 and TRBJ2-6, reads DSGVTQTPKHLITATGQRVTLRCSPRSGDLSVYWYQQSLDQGLQFLIQYYNGEERAKGNILERFSAQQFPDLHSELNLSSLELGDSALYFCASSLAASGANVLTFGAGSRLTVL.

This clonotype was counted at least ten times. The chain employs TRBV28 and TRBJ2-7; 9 positions match TRBD2. The CDR3 is 15 residues long. CDR1 MDHEN and CDR2 SYDVKM come from the germline V gene. The V segment lost 2 bases and the J segment 3 bases; nucleotides outside the gene matches: 5. The CDR3 region is CASSLRSGRLYEQYF. Written as DNA, the CDR3 is TGTGCCAGCAGTTTAAGAAGCGGGAGGCTCTACGAGCAGTACTTC.

This clonotype was detected ten times or more. The junction departs from the called germline gene at one end, perhaps through a read error. The chain links TRBV12-5 to TRBJ2-4, with 12 bases that match TRBD2. Germline assignment: CDR1 LGHNT and CDR2 FRNRAP. This CDR3 region has 16 residues. CDR3 loop: CASGLGLAGSKNIKYF. CDR3 DNA: TGTGCTAGTGGCCTGGGACTAGCGGGTTCCAAAAACATTAAGTACTTC.

This clonotype was detected many times. The chain couples TRBV7-2 to TRBJ2-7; 10 nucleotides match TRBD2. The V gene's germline CDR1 is SGHTA and CDR2 FQGNSA. The CDR3 is made up of 15 amino acids. V trimming: 4 bases; J trimming: 4 bases; junction bases outside the gene matches: 7. CDR3 in amino acids: CASSSSSGSGYEQYF. The CDR3 nucleotides are TGTGCCAGCAGCTCCTCTAGCGGGAGTGGGTACGAGCAGTACTTC.

The V and J genes are TRBV4-1 and TRBJ2-2; TRBD2 agrees at 8 bases. The V gene's germline CDR1 is MGHRA and CDR2 YSYEKL. The V gene end was trimmed by 3 bases and the J gene end by 4 bases; junction bases not matched to a gene: 13. This CDR3 has 18 amino acids. CDR3 residues: CASSHHGLSGKGTGELFF. The CDR3 nucleotides are TGCGCCAGCAGCCATCACGGTCTTAGCGGGAAGGGCACCGGGGAGCTGTTTTTT.

In its sample, this clonotype was seen a few times. Being one base from a much bigger clone, this may be a read error. This sequence joins TRBV5-1 and TRBJ2-2; D could derive from TRBD1 or TRBD2 (5 bases each). This CDR3 has 13 residues. The germline gives CDR1 SGHRS, CDR2 YFSETQ. Deletions cut 6 bases from V and 6 bases from J, with 12 bases between. The CDR3 loop reads CASKDRDAGELFF. CDR3 DNA sequence: TGCGCCAGCAAGGATAGGGACGCCGGGGAGCTGTTTTTT.

This clonotype was detected many times. This chain links TRBV20-1 with TRBJ2-5; TRBD1 is a possible D gene (6 bases). This CDR3 is 13 amino acids long. V was cut by 3 bases and J by 5 bases, with 13 bases left in between. Germline values: CDR1 DFQATT, CDR2 SNEGSKA (reference sequence). Here the CDR3 reads CSASGQSGETQYF. CDR3 DNA sequence: TGCAGTGCTAGCGGACAGTCGGGGGAGACCCAGTACTTC.